This T cell receptor beta chain was sequenced in a study of blood T cell repertoires in COVID-19 (dated by TCRdb to the early 2020s). A note on the overall study: Collaborator samples came from the United States, Italy and Spain and covered acute and convalescent phases of COVID-19. The prospective study material was composed of cDNA or gDNA derived from T cells, B-cell-depleted T cells, or PBMCs. Deeply sampled blood TCRbeta repertoires from subjects exposed to, actively infected with, or recovered from COVID-19 were included in the dataset. The repertoires were released in a freely available public database meant as a resource for research on the immune response to SARS-CoV-2. Samples were obtained from the ongoing ImmuneRACE study (first 160 participants) and from about 1,300 subjects provided by 6 global collaborators. A de-identified subject ID, COVID-19 status, age in years and sex were almost always included in the sample metadata. Where available, HLA class I and class II types were taken from metadata supplied by the sample provider and were not determined by assay-based typing. Broad study findings and their caveats: Clinical and demographic metadata were provided uncurated, with the amount varying by source and participant.

Samples from volunteer blood donors who had recovered from COVID-19 were contributed by a second Seattle source. The collaborating institutions used their own protocols to collect whole blood in K2EDTA tubes. For TCRbeta analysis, collaborators shipped samples as frozen whole blood, isolated PBMCs, or DNA extracted from either of those sample types. To note about this clone: Its recognized antigen is unknown. Base-call qualities are not available, and no considerably larger clone is one nucleotide away.

The immunoSEQ Assay, a bias-controlled multiplex PCR, was used to amplify TCRbeta CDR3 regions from genomic DNA. In the source study's methods: The number of nucleated cells in each sample was estimated from the amplification of reference gene primers within the assay. To quantify the absolute abundance of each unique TCRbeta CDR3 rearrangement, sequence reads were collapsed and filtered. For each sample, productive Simpson clonality was calculated as the square root of Simpson's diversity index across productive rearrangements. Held by TCRdb, this immuneACCESS table contains in-frame sequences only and omits some clones. Under half of the omission traces to an unresolved V gene where checked; the cause of the rest is unknown. V and J calls and clone size are those listed in that table; D and trimming were worked out from the DNA. Here the sample has some 230,000 clones; 85% occur a single time. Around 3% of the sample rests with the top ten.

From the germline V gene, CDR1 is SGHRS and CDR2 is YFSETQ. V sheds 0 bases and J sheds 0 bases, leaving 13 bases between their ends. The CDR3 starts with the cysteine, ends with the phenylalanine, and has 18 residues. The sequence is cut down to CDR3 DNA, 54 bases in frame from base 1. The origin of this receptor is a man aged 50-60 years who had recovered from COVID-19. Sequences were obtained from peripheral blood. Rearrangement joined TRBV5-1 to TRBJ1-6; the D gene cannot be resolved reliably. The DNA is TGCGCCAGCAGCTTGGGCGAATTCCGGAGCTCCTATAATTCACCCCTCCACTTT. The resulting protein is CASSLGEFRSSYNSPLHF.